This T cell receptor (beta chain) appears in the sequencing data of a study of cytomegalovirus exposure and HLA in healthy donors. General study points: Data from an earlier analysis indicated that most TCR beta V segments were productive either about 87% or about 30% of the time. High sensitivity and specificity were reportedly achieved when the classifier diagnosed cytomegalovirus status.

There are 14 residues in the CDR3. Germline V gene sequence: CDR1 MGHDK, CDR2 SYGVNS. The donors gave bone marrow, and they were healthy. It was with 60 Vbeta and 13 Jbeta primers that the PCR ran. Measured with immunoSEQ multiplex PCR; TCRdb has only the in-frame clones, and not every one. Here the sample spans 98,000 or so clones, about 80% being singletons. The sample holds a few counts of this clone. Its antigen is as yet unknown. Compared with germline, one end of the junction differs, possibly owing to a read error. The source is a middle-aged man in good health and CMV-seronegative. The chain recombines TRBV25-1 with TRBJ2-2; D call uncertain. Sequencing was done on a sample of PBMCs. CDR3: CASSDQPNSGELFF. The CDR3 coding sequence is TGTGCCAGCAGTGACCAGCCGAACAGCGGGGAGCTGTTTTTT.